This T cell receptor (beta chain) was profiled in a study of cytomegalovirus exposure and HLA in healthy donors. About the study: According to later analysis, the same platform produced the 110 or so validation and several hundred first-cohort repertoires.

Measured with immunoSEQ multiplex PCR; TCRdb has only the in-frame clones, and not every one. The table records 95,000 to 150,000 clones, 89% of them present only once. CDR1 is SGHVS and CDR2 is FQNEAQ in the germline V gene. The CDR3 extends over 15 amino acids. V shed 5 bases and J shed 2 bases, with 15 bases lying between them. Specimen: PBMCs. The sequence derives from a woman between 18 and 29 years old in good health and CMV-seronegative. This chain connects TRBV7-8 to TRBJ1-2, with a tentative D call TRBD1 (6 bases). The CDR3 spells CASSHPGQRNYGYTF. The CDR3, as DNA: TGTGCCAGCAGCCACCCGGGACAACGAAACTATGGCTACACCTTC. Variable domain in full (rest from reference TRBV7-8 and TRBJ1-2): GAGVSQSPRYKVAKRGQDVALRCDPISGHVSLFWYQQALGQGPEFLTYFQNEAQLDKSGLPSDRFFAERPEGSVSTLKIQRTQQEDSAVYLCASSHPGQRNYGYTFGSGTRLTVV.